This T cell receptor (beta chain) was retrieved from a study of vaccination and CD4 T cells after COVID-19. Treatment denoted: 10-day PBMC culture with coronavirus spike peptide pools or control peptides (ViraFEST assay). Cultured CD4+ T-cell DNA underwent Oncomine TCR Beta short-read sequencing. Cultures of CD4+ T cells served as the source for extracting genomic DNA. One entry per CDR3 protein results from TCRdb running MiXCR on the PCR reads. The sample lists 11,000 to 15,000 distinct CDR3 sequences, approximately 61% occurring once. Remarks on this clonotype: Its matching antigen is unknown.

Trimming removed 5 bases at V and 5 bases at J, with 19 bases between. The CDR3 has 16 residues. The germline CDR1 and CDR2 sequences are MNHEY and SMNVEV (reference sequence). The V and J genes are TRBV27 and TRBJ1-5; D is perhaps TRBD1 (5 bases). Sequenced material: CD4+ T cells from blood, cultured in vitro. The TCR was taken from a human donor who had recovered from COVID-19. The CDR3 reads CASSPRGRELYQPQHF. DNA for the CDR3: TGTGCCAGCAGTCCCCGAGGCAGGGAGCTGTATCAGCCCCAGCATTTT.